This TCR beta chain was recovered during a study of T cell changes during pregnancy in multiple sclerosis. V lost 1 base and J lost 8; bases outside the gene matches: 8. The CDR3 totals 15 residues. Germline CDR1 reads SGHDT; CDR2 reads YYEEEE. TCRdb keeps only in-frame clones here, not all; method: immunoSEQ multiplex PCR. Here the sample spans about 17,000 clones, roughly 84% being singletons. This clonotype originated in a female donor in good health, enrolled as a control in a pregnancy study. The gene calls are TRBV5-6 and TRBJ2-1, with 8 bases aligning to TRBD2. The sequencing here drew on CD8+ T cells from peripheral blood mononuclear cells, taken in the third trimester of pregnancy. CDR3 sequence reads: CASSLYSGSRDEQFF. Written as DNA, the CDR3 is TGTGCCAGCAGCTTGTACAGCGGGAGTCGCGATGAGCAGTTCTTC.